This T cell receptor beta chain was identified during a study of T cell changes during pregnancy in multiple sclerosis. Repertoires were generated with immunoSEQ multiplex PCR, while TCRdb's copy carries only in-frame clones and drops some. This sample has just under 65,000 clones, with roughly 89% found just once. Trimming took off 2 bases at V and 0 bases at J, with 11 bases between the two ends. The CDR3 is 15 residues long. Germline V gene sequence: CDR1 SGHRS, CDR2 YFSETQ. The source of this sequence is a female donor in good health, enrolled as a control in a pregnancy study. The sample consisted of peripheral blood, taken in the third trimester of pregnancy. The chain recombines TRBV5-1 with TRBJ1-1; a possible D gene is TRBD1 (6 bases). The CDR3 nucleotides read TGCGCCAGCAGCTTAGGACAGCCACTGAACACTGAAGCTTTCTTT. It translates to CASSLGQPLNTEAFF.